Shown below are 17 T cell receptor beta chains from a single sample sequenced in a study of cytomegalovirus exposure and HLA in healthy donors. Amplification used 60 Vbeta primers and 13 Jbeta primers. Sequencing was performed with immunoSEQ multiplex PCR; in TCRdb, only in-frame clones are kept and a portion is missing. Of about 110,000 clones listed, approximately 73% are singletons. The sample comprised PBMCs. Every receptor here comes from a man aged 25-40 years in good health and CMV-seronegative.

This rearrangement joins TRBV11-3 to TRBJ1-1, with D possibly being TRBD1 (6 bases). With 5 bases removed from V and 5 bases from J, the gap between germline ends came to 9 bases. CDR3 length equals 12 residues. The germline gives CDR1 SGHNT, CDR2 YENEEA. The CDR3 DNA reads TGTGCCAGCAGCGCGGACAGAACTGAAGCTTTCTTT. Protein sequence: CASSADRTEAFF.

The V call is TRBV19, the J call TRBJ2-1, with D tentatively TRBD2 (12 bases). Trimming pared 3 bases from V and 8 bases from J, leaving 26 bases between. The CDR3 runs 18 residues. The V gene's germline CDR1 is LNHDA and CDR2 SQIVND (reference sequence). The CDR3 DNA is TGTGCCAGTAGTATGGGGACAGGGGGGCTAGCGGGAGGGTATGAGCAGTTCTTC. This translates into CASSMGTGGLAGGYEQFF.

The chain combines TRBV30 with TRBJ1-5; no clear D gene. Germline V lookup: CDR1 GTSNPN, CDR2 SVGIG (reference sequence). V dropped 0 bases and J dropped 2 bases, with 11 bases sitting between them. This CDR3 has 15 amino acids. The CDR3 here is CAWSVDGRGNQPQHF. CDR3 DNA: TGTGCCTGGAGTGTGGACGGGAGGGGCAATCAGCCCCAGCATTTT.

The rearrangement joins TRBV6-1 to TRBJ1-2; 7 bases fit TRBD1. Germline loops: CDR1 MNHNS, CDR2 SASEGT. The V and J ends lost 10 bases and 4 bases, in that order; junction bases with no gene match: 12. CDR3 size: 14 residues. CDR3 sequence: CATGPGQKIYGYTF. CDR3 coding DNA: TGTGCCACCGGGCCGGGACAGAAGATCTATGGCTACACCTTC.

This chain links TRBV6-8 with TRBJ1-2, with 7 bases lining up with TRBD1. The CDR3 runs 17 residues. Germline CDR1 and CDR2: MNHGY and SAAAGT. V was clipped by 2 bases and J by 3 bases; unmatched bases: 12. The CDR3 sequence: CASSYLLKGAGDYGYTF. The CDR3 region has the DNA TGTGCCAGCAGTTACCTCCTTAAGGGGGCGGGTGACTATGGCTACACCTTC.

The genes are TRBV5-1 and TRBJ1-1; weak D call: TRBD1 (6 bases). Germline V gene sequence: CDR1 SGHRS, CDR2 YFSETQ. Deletions cut 0 bases from V and 6 bases from J, with 12 bases between. The CDR3 extends over 14 amino acids. The CDR3 DNA is TGCGCCAGCAGCTTGGCGGCAGGGGTCGCTGAAGCTTTCTTT. Encoded protein: CASSLAAGVAEAFF.

The chain is built from TRBV4-2 and TRBJ2-1; maybe TRBD1 (6 bases). CDR1 is LGHNA, CDR2 YNFKEQ, per germline. The V and J ends lost 0 bases and 0 bases respectively, with 12 bases between them. CDR3 length: 17 residues. CDR3 sequence reads: CASSQERVDSSYNEQFF. CDR3 sequence (DNA): TGTGCCAGCAGCCAAGAGAGAGTGGACAGCTCCTACAATGAGCAGTTCTTC.

V usage is TRBV7-9 and J usage is TRBJ2-3, with 10 bases matching TRBD1. The J segment lost 2 bases and the V segment lost 2 bases, leaving 7 bases of the junction unmatched. Per the germline V gene, CDR1 is SEHNR and CDR2 is FQNEAQ (reference sequence). The CDR3 is 17 residues long. The CDR3 sequence is CASSLPTGQGTTDTQYF. The CDR3 coding sequence is TGTGCCAGCAGCTTACCGACGGGACAGGGGACCACAGATACGCAGTATTTT. Full variable domain (outside the CDR3, taken from reference TRBV7-9 and TRBJ2-3): DTGVSQNPRHKITKRGQNVTFRCDPISEHNRLYWYRQTLGQGPEFLTYFQNEAQLEKSRLLSDRFSAERPKGSFSTLEIQRTEQGDSAMYLCASSLPTGQGTTDTQYFGPGTRLTVL.

This chain connects TRBV6-1 to TRBJ1-5; TRBD1 agrees at 7 bases. Trimming removed 1 base from V and 3 bases from J; junction bases left unmatched: 12. This CDR3 spans 18 amino acids. The V gene's germline CDR1 is MNHNS and CDR2 SASEGT. CDR3 loop: CASSEGSKTGNPNQPQHF. The CDR3 DNA sequence: TGTGCCAGCAGTGAAGGAAGTAAGACAGGGAACCCCAATCAGCCCCAGCATTTT.

The rearrangement uses TRBV5-6 and TRBJ1-5; TRBD1 matches 8 bases. The CDR3 has 14 amino acids. V lost 4 bases and J lost 9; bases outside the gene matches: 9. CDR1 SGHDT and CDR2 YYEEEE come from the germline V gene. CDR3 residues: CASSIRDRPWPQHF. DNA for the CDR3: TGTGCCAGCAGCATAAGGGACAGGCCTTGGCCCCAGCATTTT.

The rearrangement uses TRBV28 and TRBJ1-5; tentative D call: TRBD1 (6 bases). V was trimmed by 3 bases and J by 2 bases, leaving 11 bases between them. The CDR3 consists of 15 residues. The germline V gene has CDR1 MDHEN and CDR2 SYDVKM. The CDR3 protein is CASSFRGRGNQPQHF. DNA for the CDR3: TGTGCCAGCAGTTTCAGGGGTAGGGGCAATCAGCCCCAGCATTTT.

The rearrangement links TRBV5-1 to TRBJ2-5, with a possible D match to TRBD2 (5 bases). Germline lookup yields CDR1 SGHRS and CDR2 YFSETQ. V dropped 0 bases and J dropped 2 bases, with 11 bases sitting between them. This CDR3 contains 15 residues. The CDR3 bases are TGCGCCAGCAGCTTGGGGACTGGCGGGCAAGAGACCCAGTACTTC. This encodes CASSLGTGGQETQYF.

The chain carries TRBV28 and TRBJ2-3, with 8 bases matching TRBD2. CDR1 is MDHEN and CDR2 is SYDVKM in the germline V gene. This CDR3 spans 14 amino acids. After removal of 2 bases from V and 4 bases from J, the junction contained 2 bases not matched to a gene. This CDR3 is CASSLDGGADTQYF. For the CDR3, the DNA is TGTGCCAGCAGTTTAGACGGGGGGGCAGATACGCAGTATTTT.

The V and J genes are TRBV27 and TRBJ2-5; 11 bases are shared with TRBD2. Germline CDR1 MNHEY, CDR2 SMNVEV (reference sequence). This CDR3 has 17 amino acids. The V gene end was trimmed by 4 bases and the J gene end by 0 bases; junction bases not matched to a gene: 7. The CDR3 region is CASSSYAGLADQETQYF. Written as DNA, the CDR3 is TGTGCCAGCAGTTCCTACGCGGGACTAGCGGACCAAGAGACCCAGTACTTC.

The chain combines TRBV15 with TRBJ2-7; D is perhaps TRBD2 (5 bases). This CDR3 spans 13 amino acids. V dropped 5 bases and J dropped 0 bases, with 8 bases sitting between them. CDR1 and CDR2 (germline): LNHNV, YYDKDF (reference sequence). CDR3 amino acids: CATSRGISYEQYF. DNA for the CDR3: TGTGCCACCAGCCGGGGAATCTCCTACGAGCAGTACTTC.

This clone was seen only a few times. The chain recombines TRBV12-5 with TRBJ2-2; D perhaps matches TRBD2 (5 bases). CDR1 is LGHNT and CDR2 is FRNRAP in the germline V gene. The length of the CDR3 is 13 residues. The V end was cut by 5 bases, the J end by 6 bases, with 10 bases between. DNA for the CDR3: TGTGCTAGTGGTGCCCGGGGATCCGGGGAGCTGTTTTTT. It specifies CASGARGSGELFF.

This clone has only one observation. The gene calls are TRBV10-1 and TRBJ2-5; no clear D. The V and J ends lost 3 bases and 4 bases respectively, with 9 bases between them. This CDR3 has 13 amino acids. CDR1 and CDR2 (germline): WNHNN, SYGVQD (reference sequence). This chain's CDR3 is CASSDGLGETQYF. CDR3 nucleotide sequence: TGCGCCAGCAGTGACGGGTTAGGAGAGACCCAGTACTTC.